This T cell receptor beta chain was identified in a study of cytomegalovirus exposure and HLA in healthy donors. Amplification used 60 Vbeta primers and 13 Jbeta primers. Using immunoSEQ multiplex PCR, the repertoire was profiled, and TCRdb retains in-frame clones only, with some absent. This sample yields about 140,000 clones, of which around 77% are seen a single time; approximately 4.3% belongs to the top ten. Germline CDR1 reads LNHDA; CDR2 reads SQIVND (reference sequence). The CDR3 loop spans 15 amino acids. V usage is TRBV19 and J usage is TRBJ2-5, with D perhaps TRBD2 (5 bases). The DNA matches TRBJ2-7 better at its end, which makes the J call doubtful. This clonotype originated in a man aged 25-45 years in good health. Sequencing was carried out using PBMCs. For the CDR3, the DNA is TGTGCCAGTAGTACCATACTAGGGTTGGGGATCGAGCAGTACTTC. It is translated as CASSTILGLGIEQYF.